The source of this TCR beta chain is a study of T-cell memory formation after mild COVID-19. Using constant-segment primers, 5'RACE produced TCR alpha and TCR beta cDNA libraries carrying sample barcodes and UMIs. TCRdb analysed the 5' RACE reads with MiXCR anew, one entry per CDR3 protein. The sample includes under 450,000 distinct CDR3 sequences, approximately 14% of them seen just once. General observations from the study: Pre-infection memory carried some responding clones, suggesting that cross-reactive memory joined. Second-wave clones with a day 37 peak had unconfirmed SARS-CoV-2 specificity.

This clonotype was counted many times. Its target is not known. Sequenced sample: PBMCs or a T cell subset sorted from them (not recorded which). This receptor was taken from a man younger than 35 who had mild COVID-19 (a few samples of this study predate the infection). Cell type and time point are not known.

CDR3 amino acids: CASSPGRPEAFF. The CDR3 DNA is TGCGCCAGCAGCCCAGGACGCCCTGAAGCTTTCTTT. The chain couples TRBV5-1 to TRBJ1-1, with D hard to call. The CDR3 is made up of 12 amino acids. V was shortened by 4 bases and J by 6 bases, with 10 bases between the two germline ends. Germline V gene data show CDR1 as SGHRS and CDR2 as YFSETQ.